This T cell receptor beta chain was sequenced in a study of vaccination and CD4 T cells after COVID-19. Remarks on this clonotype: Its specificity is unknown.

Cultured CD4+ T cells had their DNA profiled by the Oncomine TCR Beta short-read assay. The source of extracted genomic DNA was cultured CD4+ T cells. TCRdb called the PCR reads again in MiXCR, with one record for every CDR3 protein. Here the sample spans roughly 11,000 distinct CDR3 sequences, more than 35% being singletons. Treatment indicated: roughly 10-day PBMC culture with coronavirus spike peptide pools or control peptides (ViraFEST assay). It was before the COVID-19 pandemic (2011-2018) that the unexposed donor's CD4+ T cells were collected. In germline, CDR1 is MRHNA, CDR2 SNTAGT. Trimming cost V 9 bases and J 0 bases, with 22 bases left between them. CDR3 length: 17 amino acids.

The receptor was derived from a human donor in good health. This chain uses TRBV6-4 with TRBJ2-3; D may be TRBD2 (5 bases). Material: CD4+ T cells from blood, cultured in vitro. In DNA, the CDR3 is TGTGCCAGGATATTAAGTGGGAGTGGCCCTAGCACAGATACGCAGTATTTT. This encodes CARILSGSGPSTDTQYF.